The clone carrying this T cell receptor (beta chain) was seen repeatedly, ten times or more. The antigen is not known. This entry belongs to a study of CD8 T cells in ankylosing spondylitis. Whole-study findings and limits: Enrichment of disease-linked clones was reportedly significant in matched ankylosing spondylitis synovial fluid. Disease-linked clones proved CD8+ and comparatively uncommon in peripheral blood.

Deletions cut 8 bases from V and 3 bases from J, with 8 bases between. Germline CDR1 reads MNHEY; CDR2 reads SVGAGI. This CDR3 is built from 11 residues. TCRdb independently ran MiXCR on the 5' RACE reads; one entry per CDR3 protein. The sample includes about 69,000 distinct CDR3 sequences, about 5.2% seen only once; the top ten take approximately 2.1%. The genes are TRBV6-5 and TRBJ2-7; no clear D gene. This receptor was identified in a male donor with ankylosing spondylitis or in good health (not recorded which). Input material: blood, either unsorted or a sorted T cell fraction (not recorded which). CDR3 amino acids: CASGTNYEQYF. The CDR3 region has the DNA TGTGCCAGCGGCACCAACTACGAGCAGTACTTC.